This T cell receptor (beta chain) was obtained from a study of blood T cell repertoires in COVID-19 (dated by TCRdb to the early 2020s). For context, the study as a whole: Samples covering the acute and convalescent phases of COVID-19 were provided by collaborators in the United States, Italy and Spain. The material from the prospective study consisted of cDNA or gDNA derived from T cells, B-cell-depleted T cells, or PBMCs. The dataset comprised deeply sampled blood TCRbeta repertoires from subjects exposed to, actively infected with, or recovered from COVID-19. The repertoires were released in a freely available public database meant as a resource for research on the immune response to SARS-CoV-2. The samples were drawn from the first 160 participants of the ongoing ImmuneRACE study and from 1,200 or so subjects provided by 6 global collaborators. Sample metadata almost always included a de-identified subject ID, COVID-19 status, age in years and sex. Where available, HLA class I and class II types were obtained from metadata supplied by the sample provider rather than from assay-based typing. Here is what the overall study found, with its caveats: The quantity of clinical and demographic metadata differed by source and by participant and was supplied without curation.

TCRbeta CDR3 regions were amplified from genomic DNA by means of the immunoSEQ Assay, a bias-controlled multiplex PCR. Per the original workflow: Within the assay, amplification of reference gene primers was used to estimate how many nucleated cells each sample contained. To quantify the absolute abundance of each unique TCRbeta CDR3 rearrangement, sequence reads were collapsed and filtered. Productive Simpson clonality was computed per sample as the square root of Simpson's diversity index over productive rearrangements. Drawn from immuneACCESS, this table holds only the in-frame rearrangements with V and J called that TCRdb kept. Clones are partly lost; checked studies trace under half to an unresolved V gene and leave the rest unexplained. V and J calls and clone size are as listed in that table; D and trimming were resolved from the DNA. This sample gives 250,000 or so clones in total; 80% to 90% of them show up just once. The ten largest clones capture under 4.5% of the sample.

Whole blood was collected in K2EDTA tubes by collaborating institutions according to the institutions' own protocols. Collaborator samples were shipped for TCRbeta analysis as frozen whole blood, isolated PBMCs, or DNA extracted from either sample type. Regarding this clone: Its recognized antigen is unknown. Within one base of it there is no much larger clone, and no base qualities were kept.

The germline V gene (reference sequence) sets CDR1 to LNHDA and CDR2 to SQIVND. The CDR3 covers 15 residues, taking in both the cysteine and the phenylalanine. Of the read, only the CDR3 DNA is kept; its 45 bases are in frame from base 1. Germline trimming: 6 bases from V, 2 bases from J; junction bases outside gene matches: 4. Input material: peripheral blood. The clonotype was recovered from a middle-aged man with acute or convalescent COVID-19. The V and J genes are TRBV19 and TRBJ2-2, with 9 central nucleotides matching TRBD2. The bases are TGTGCCAGTAGGCGGCTAGCGGGAAACACCGGGGAGCTGTTTTTT. Its translation reads: CASRRLAGNTGELFF.